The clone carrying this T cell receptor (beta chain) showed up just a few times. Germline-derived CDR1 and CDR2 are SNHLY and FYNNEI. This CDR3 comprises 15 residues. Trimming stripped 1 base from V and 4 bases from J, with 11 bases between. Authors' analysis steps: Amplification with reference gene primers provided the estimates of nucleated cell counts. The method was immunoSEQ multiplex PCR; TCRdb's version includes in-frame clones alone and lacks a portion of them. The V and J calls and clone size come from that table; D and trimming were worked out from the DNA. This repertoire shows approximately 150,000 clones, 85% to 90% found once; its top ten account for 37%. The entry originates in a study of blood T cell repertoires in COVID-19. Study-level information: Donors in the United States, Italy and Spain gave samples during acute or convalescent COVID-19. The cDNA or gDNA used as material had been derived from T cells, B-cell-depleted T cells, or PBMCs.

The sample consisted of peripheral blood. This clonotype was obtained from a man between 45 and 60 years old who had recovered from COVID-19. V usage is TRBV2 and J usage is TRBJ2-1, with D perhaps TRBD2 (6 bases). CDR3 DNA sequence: TGTGCCAGCAGTGAAGTTGCGGGGCTGTACAATGAGCAGTTCTTC. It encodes CASSEVAGLYNEQFF.